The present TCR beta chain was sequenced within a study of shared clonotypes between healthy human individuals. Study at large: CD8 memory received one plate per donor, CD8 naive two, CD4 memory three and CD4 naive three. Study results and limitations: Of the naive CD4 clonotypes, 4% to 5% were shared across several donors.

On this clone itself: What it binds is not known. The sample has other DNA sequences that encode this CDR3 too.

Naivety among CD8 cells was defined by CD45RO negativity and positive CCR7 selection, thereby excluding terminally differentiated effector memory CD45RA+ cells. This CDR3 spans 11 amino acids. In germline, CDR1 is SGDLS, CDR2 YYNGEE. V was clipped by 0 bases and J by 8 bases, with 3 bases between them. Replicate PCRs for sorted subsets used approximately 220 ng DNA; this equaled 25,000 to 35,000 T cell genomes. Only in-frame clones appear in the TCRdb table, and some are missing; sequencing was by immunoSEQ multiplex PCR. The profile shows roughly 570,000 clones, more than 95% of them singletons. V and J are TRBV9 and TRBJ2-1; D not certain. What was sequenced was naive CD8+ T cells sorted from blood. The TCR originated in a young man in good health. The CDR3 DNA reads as TGTGCCAGCAGCGTAGGTCATGAGCAGTTCTTC. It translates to CASSVGHEQFF.